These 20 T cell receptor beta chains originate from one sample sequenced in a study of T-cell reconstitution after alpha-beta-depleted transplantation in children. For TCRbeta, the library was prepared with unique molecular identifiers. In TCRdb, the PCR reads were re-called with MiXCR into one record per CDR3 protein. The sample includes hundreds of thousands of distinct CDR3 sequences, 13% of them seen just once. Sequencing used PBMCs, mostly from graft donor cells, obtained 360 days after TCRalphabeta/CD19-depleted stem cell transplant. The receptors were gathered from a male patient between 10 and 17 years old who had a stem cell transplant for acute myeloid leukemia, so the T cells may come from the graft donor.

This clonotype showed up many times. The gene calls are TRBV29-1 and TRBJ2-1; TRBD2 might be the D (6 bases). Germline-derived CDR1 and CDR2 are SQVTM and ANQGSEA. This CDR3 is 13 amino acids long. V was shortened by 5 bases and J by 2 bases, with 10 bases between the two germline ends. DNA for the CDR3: TGCAGCGTTCAGCGGGCCGCCTACAATGAGCAGTTCTTC. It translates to CSVQRAAYNEQFF.

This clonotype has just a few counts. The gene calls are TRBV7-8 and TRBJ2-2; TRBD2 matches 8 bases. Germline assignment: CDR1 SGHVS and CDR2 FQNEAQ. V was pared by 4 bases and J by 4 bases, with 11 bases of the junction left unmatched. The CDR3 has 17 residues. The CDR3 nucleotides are TGTGCCAGCAGCTGGTACCCCCTTAGCGGGGCCACCGGGGAGCTGTTTTTT. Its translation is CASSWYPLSGATGELFF.

The CDR3 loop is CASSTGEGPNTGELFF. In nucleotides, the CDR3 is TGTGCCAGCAGCACCGGTGAGGGGCCCAACACCGGGGAGCTGTTTTTT. V and J are TRBV7-9 and TRBJ2-2; tentatively, D is TRBD1 or TRBD2 (5 bases each). Trimming shortened V by 5 bases and J by 2 bases, and 15 bases separated the two germline ends. Germline V gives CDR1 SEHNR, CDR2 FQNEAQ (reference sequence). CDR3 size: 16 residues.

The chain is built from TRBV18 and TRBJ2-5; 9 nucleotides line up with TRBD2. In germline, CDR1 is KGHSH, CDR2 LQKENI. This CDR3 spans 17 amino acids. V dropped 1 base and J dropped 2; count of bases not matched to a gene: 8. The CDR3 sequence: CASSPRLWREGQETQYF. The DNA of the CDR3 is TGTGCCAGCTCACCACGCCTCTGGCGGGAGGGGCAAGAGACCCAGTACTTC.

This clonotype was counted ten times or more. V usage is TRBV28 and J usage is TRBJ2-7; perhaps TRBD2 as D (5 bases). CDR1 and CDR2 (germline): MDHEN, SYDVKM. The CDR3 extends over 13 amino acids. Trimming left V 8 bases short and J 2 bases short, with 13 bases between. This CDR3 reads CASATGVAYEQYF. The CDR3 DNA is TGTGCCAGCGCAACCGGGGTCGCCTACGAGCAGTACTTC.

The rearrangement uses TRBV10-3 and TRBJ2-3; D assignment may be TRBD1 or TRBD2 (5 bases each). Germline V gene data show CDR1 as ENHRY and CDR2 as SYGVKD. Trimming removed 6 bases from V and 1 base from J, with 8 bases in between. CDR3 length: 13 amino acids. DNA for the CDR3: TGTGCCATCAGGGGACCAGGCACAGATACGCAGTATTTT. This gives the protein CAIRGPGTDTQYF.

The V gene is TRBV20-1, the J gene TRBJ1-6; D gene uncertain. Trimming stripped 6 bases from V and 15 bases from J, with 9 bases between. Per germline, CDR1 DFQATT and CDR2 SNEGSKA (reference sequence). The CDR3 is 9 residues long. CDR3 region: CSAGENLHF. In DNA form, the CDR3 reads TGCAGTGCCGGCGAAAACCTCCACTTT.

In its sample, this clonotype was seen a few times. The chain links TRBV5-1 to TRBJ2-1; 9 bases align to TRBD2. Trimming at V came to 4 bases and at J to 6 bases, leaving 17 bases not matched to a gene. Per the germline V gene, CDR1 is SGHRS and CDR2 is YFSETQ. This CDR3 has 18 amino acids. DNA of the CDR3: TGCGCCAGCAGCCGCCGTACAACCCCTAGCGGGAAGGCCAATGAGCAGTTCTTC. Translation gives CASSRRTTPSGKANEQFF.

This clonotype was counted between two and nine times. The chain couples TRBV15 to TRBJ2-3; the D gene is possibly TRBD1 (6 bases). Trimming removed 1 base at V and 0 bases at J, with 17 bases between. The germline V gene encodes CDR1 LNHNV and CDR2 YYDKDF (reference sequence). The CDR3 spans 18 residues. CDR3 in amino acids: CATSRAPLRTASTDTQYF. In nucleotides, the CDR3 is TGTGCCACCAGCAGAGCTCCCTTGCGGACAGCCAGCACAGATACGCAGTATTTT.

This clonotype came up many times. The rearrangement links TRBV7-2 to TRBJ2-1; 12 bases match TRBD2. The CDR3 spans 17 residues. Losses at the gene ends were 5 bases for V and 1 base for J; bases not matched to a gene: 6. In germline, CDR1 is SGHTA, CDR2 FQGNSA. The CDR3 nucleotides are TGTGCCAGCAGCCTGCTAGCGGGAGGGCATTCCTACAATGAGCAGTTCTTC. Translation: CASSLLAGGHSYNEQFF.

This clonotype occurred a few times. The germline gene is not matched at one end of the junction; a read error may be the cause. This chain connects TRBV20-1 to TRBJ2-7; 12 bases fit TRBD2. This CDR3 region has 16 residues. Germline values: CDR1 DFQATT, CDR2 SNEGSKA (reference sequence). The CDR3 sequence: CCARFRTTSGRYEQYF. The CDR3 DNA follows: TGCTGTGCTAGATTCCGGACGACTAGCGGGAGATACGAGCAGTACTTC.

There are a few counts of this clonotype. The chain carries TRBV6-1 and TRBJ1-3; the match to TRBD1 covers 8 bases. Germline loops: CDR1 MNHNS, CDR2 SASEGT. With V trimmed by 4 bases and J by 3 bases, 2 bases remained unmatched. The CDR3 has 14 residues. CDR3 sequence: CASSGTGNGNTIYF. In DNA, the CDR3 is TGTGCCAGCAGTGGGACAGGGAATGGAAACACCATATATTTT.

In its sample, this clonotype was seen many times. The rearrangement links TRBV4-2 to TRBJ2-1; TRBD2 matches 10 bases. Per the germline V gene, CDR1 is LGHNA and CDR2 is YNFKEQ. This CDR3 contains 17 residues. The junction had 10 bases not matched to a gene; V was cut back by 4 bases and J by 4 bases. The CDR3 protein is CASSPTLGLAAYNEQFF. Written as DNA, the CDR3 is TGTGCCAGCAGCCCAACACTCGGACTAGCGGCATACAATGAGCAGTTCTTC.

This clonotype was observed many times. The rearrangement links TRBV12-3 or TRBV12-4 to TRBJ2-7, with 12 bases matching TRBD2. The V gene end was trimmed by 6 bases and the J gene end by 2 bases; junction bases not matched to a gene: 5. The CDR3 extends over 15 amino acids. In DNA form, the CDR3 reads TGTGCCAGCAGCAGACTAGCGGGAGCCACCTACGAGCAGTACTTC. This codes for CASSRLAGATYEQYF.

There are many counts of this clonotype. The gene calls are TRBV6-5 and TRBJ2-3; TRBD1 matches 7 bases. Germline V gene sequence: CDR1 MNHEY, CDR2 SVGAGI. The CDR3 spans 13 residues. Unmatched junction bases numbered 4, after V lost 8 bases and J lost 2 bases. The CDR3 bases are TGTGCCAGCCGGGACAGCTACACAGATACGCAGTATTTT. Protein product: CASRDSYTDTQYF.

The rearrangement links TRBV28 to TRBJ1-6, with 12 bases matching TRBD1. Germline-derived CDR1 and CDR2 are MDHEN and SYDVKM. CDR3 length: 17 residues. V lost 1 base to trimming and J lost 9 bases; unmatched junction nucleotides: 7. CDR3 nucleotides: TGTGCCAGCAGTTTATTTAGGGGACAGGGGGCCGGTTCACCCCTCCACTTT. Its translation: CASSLFRGQGAGSPLHF.

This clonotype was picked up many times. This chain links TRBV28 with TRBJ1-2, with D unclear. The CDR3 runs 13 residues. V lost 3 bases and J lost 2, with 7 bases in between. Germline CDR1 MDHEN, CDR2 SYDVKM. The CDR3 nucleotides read TGTGCCAGCAGTTTTACCAGAAACTATGGCTACACCTTC. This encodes CASSFTRNYGYTF.

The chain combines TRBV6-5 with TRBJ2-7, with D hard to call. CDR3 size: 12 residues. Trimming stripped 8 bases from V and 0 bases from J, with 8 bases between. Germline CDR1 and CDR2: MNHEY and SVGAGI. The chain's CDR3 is CASRQASYEQYF. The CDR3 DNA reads TGTGCCAGCCGGCAGGCCTCCTACGAGCAGTACTTC.

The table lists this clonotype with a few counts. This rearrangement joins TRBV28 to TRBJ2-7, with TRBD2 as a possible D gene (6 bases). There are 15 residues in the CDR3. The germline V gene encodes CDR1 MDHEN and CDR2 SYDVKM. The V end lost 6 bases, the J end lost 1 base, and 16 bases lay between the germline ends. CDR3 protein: CASRSLLLASYEQYF. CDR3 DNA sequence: TGTGCCAGCAGATCCCTTTTGCTAGCGTCCTACGAGCAGTACTTC.

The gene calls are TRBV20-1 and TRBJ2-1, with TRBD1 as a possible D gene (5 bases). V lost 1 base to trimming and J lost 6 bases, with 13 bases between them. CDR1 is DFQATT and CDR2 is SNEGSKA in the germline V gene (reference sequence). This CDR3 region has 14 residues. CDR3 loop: CSARGNRPANEQFF. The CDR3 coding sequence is TGCAGTGCTAGAGGGAACAGGCCGGCCAATGAGCAGTTCTTC.